This is a list of T cell receptor beta chains from one sample in a study of regulatory T cells in long-lasting Graves disease. One entry per CDR3 protein, called by TCRdb with MiXCR from the multiplex PCR reads. The sample contains 600,000 to 800,000 distinct CDR3 sequences, about 30% of which appear only once. The sequences come from peripheral blood mononuclear cells (PBMCs), collected when the disease was refractory, from a patient treated with antithyroid drugs. The source of these receptors is a female donor with Graves disease. CDR3s include the opening cysteine and the closing phenylalanine or tryptophan. A D gene is named only where the DNA matches it firmly. The listing skips clone size in some rows; elsewhere it reads once, few, many or a size class.

clone size	J gene	V gene	D gene	CDR3 DNA	CDR3 protein
few	TRBJ1-4	TRBV27	TRBD1	TGTGCCAGCAGTCCCACAGGGGGTGAAAAACTGTTTTTT	CASSPTGGEKLFF
.	TRBJ1-1	TRBV5-1	.	TGCGCCAGCAGCTTGAAGTTACCAGGGGACGCTTTCTTT	CASSLKLPGDAFF
.	TRBJ1-1	TRBV9	TRBD1	TGTGCCAGCAGCGTAGTGAGGACAGGGCTGTTTGTGAACACTGAAGCTTTCTTT	CASSVVRTGLFVNTEAFF
.	TRBJ2-7	TRBV27	.	TGTGCCAGCAGTCGGGTCCAGCGCTACGAGCAGTACTTC	CASSRVQRYEQYF
few	TRBJ1-1	TRBV20-1	TRBD1	TGCAGTGCTAGAAGGGGCGACAGGGGAGAAAACACTGAAGCTTTCTTT	CSARRGDRGENTEAFF
.	TRBJ2-2	TRBV7-3	.	TGTGCCAGCAGCTCAACTCAGACCGGGGAGCTGTTTTTT	CASSSTQTGELFF
.	TRBJ2-2	TRBV15	TRBD2	TGTGCCACCAGCAGAGGGACTAGCGAGACCGGGGAGCTGTTTTTT	CATSRGTSETGELFF
.	TRBJ1-1	TRBV20-1	TRBD1	TGCAGTGCTAGGGACCGAAACAGGGGTTTGGCTTTCTTT	CSARDRNRGLAFF
.	TRBJ1-1	TRBV20-1	.	TGCAGTGCTGAGGTCTGGCAGCTGAACACTGAAGCTTTCTTT	CSAEVWQLNTEAFF
.	TRBJ2-1	TRBV5-1	.	TGCGCCAGCAGCTTGGGACTCGAGCAGTTCTTC	CASSLGLEQFF
.	TRBJ1-1	TRBV6-9	.	TGTGCCAGCAGTTACTGGGGGTGGAACACTGAAGCTTTCTTT	CASSYWGWNTEAFF
few	TRBJ1-5	TRBV7-2	.	TGTGCCAGCAGCTTTGGGGCTCAGCCCCAGCATTTT	CASSFGAQPQHF
.	TRBJ2-5	TRBV29-1	.	TGCAGCGCACCGGGACGGGGGAAAGAGACCCAGTACTTC	CSAPGRGKETQYF
few	TRBJ2-5	TRBV7-9	TRBD1	TGTGCCAGCAGCTCCGGGACAGGGTTCGAGACCCAGTACTTC	CASSSGTGFETQYF
.	TRBJ2-5	TRBV25-1	TRBD2	TGTGCCAGCAGTGAATTGGGACTAGCGTCAGAGACCCAGTACTTC	CASSELGLASETQYF
.	TRBJ1-1	TRBV27	.	TGTGCCAGCAGTTTAGGGATCCAAGCGGGCACTGAAGCTTTCTTT	CASSLGIQAGTEAFF
.	TRBJ1-2	TRBV7-6	TRBD1	TGTGCCAGCAGCTATACGGGGACAGATGGCTACACCTTC	CASSYTGTDGYTF
.	TRBJ2-7	TRBV27	.	TGTGCCAGCAGAAAACTAGACAGCCACGAGCAGTACTTC	CASRKLDSHEQYF
.	TRBJ2-3	TRBV5-1	TRBD2	TGCGCCAGCAGCTCGGGCGGGACTAGCGCAACAGATACGCAGTATTTT	CASSSGGTSATDTQYF
.	TRBJ2-5	TRBV6-1	.	TGTGCCAGCAGTGAATCGGTGCGAACCCAGTACTTC	CASSESVRTQYF
.	TRBJ1-2	TRBV20-1	TRBD1	TGCAGTGTCGCAGGGGGGGGTAACTATGGCTACACCTTC	CSVAGGGNYGYTF
many	TRBJ1-2	TRBV12-3/TRBV12-4	TRBD1	TGTGCCAGCAGTCCCCGGACAGGGTCTAACTATGGCTACACCTTC	CASSPRTGSNYGYTF
once	TRBJ1-2	TRBV29-1	.	TGCAGCGTTGAGGGGGGGCTTCCTATCTATGGCTACACCTTC	CSVEGGLPIYGYTF
.	TRBJ2-7	TRBV19	TRBD2	TGTGCCAGTAGTGAGCGGGACTACGATTACGAGCAGTACTTC	CASSERDYDYEQYF
.	TRBJ1-4	TRBV7-9	.	TGTGCCAGCAGCCTCCGACAGCAGAATGAAAAACTGTTTTTT	CASSLRQQNEKLFF
.	TRBJ2-5	TRBV27	TRBD1	TGTGCCAGCAGTTTTTTACAGGGGGCAGGAGAGACCCAGTACTTC	CASSFLQGAGETQYF
.	TRBJ1-6	TRBV3-1	.	TGTGCCAGCAGCCACGTAACTCGGGATTCACCCCTCCACTTT	CASSHVTRDSPLHF
.	TRBJ1-2	TRBV12-3/TRBV12-4	.	TGTGCCAGCAGTTTATTTGGCTATGGCTACACCTTC	CASSLFGYGYTF
.	TRBJ1-2	TRBV7-9	.	TGTGCCAGCAGCTTAGGTGGAATGGACAGCTACACCTTC	CASSLGGMDSYTF
.	TRBJ1-2	TRBV27	TRBD1	TGTGCCAGCAGTACGGTTACAGGGGGGGAGGGCTACACCTTC	CASSTVTGGEGYTF
few	TRBJ1-2	TRBV6-1	TRBD1	TGTGCCAGCAGTGAACGACAGGGAGGAGGCTACACCTTC	CASSERQGGGYTF
.	TRBJ2-5	TRBV30	TRBD1	TGTGCCTGGAGTCCCTCGACAGGGGTAGAGACCCAGTACTTC	CAWSPSTGVETQYF
.	TRBJ2-7	TRBV25-1	.	TGTGCCAGCAGTGAGTTGGGGCCTATGGGAGAGCAGTACTTC	CASSELGPMGEQYF
.	TRBJ1-4	TRBV7-9	.	TGTGCCAGCAGCACACGACAGGACCCTAATGAAAAACTGTTTTTT	CASSTRQDPNEKLFF
few	TRBJ2-7	TRBV20-1	.	TGCAGTGCTAGAGATCGGAAGGTTAGCTCCTACGAGCAGTACTTC	CSARDRKVSSYEQYF
many	TRBJ1-2	TRBV12-3/TRBV12-4	.	TGTGCCAGCACCCGCCCTGGTGGTGGCTACACCTTC	CASTRPGGGYTF
few	TRBJ1-4	TRBV30	.	TGTGCCTGGAGTGTAGGTGGCTATGAAAAACTGTTTTTT	CAWSVGGYEKLFF
many	TRBJ1-1	TRBV12-3/TRBV12-4	.	TGTGCCAGCACTAGTGAGGGATGGTACACTGAAGCTTTCTTT	CASTSEGWYTEAFF
many	TRBJ1-1	TRBV7-8	.	TGTGCCAGCAGCTTAACTGGTAGGGACACTGAAGCTTTCTTT	CASSLTGRDTEAFF
few	TRBJ1-1	TRBV10-3	.	TGTGCCATCAGTGACAGGGGCGGATACACTGAAGCTTTCTTT	CAISDRGGYTEAFF
.	TRBJ1-5	TRBV27	TRBD1	TGTGCCAGCAGTTCCCGGGACAGTATTTTTCAGCCCCAGCATTTT	CASSSRDSIFQPQHF
.	TRBJ2-6	TRBV6-1	.	TGTGCCAGCAGTGAAGCGGGCTCTGGGGCCAACGTCCTGACTTTC	CASSEAGSGANVLTF
few	TRBJ2-5	TRBV20-1	TRBD1	TGCAGTGCCAGGGGACAGCTCCAAGAGACCCAGTACTTC	CSARGQLQETQYF
.	TRBJ2-7	TRBV29-1	.	TGCAGCTACCGGGTGGGCTACGAGCAGTACTTC	CSYRVGYEQYF
.	TRBJ1-2	TRBV7-9	TRBD1	TGTGCCAGCAGCTTAAGATCACAGGGGGCAGACTATGGCTACACCTTC	CASSLRSQGADYGYTF